These T cell receptor beta chains were read from a single sample in a study of a mutant IDH1 vaccine in newly diagnosed glioma. Some clones are missing from TCRdb's copy, which holds only in-frame ones; the method was immunoSEQ multiplex PCR. Of fewer than 150,000 clones in the sample, almost 90% are singletons; the top ten hold 0.55% to 0.7%. These receptors' targets are unknown. The sample was PBMCs, taken from a glioma patient whose treatment included an IDH1 peptide vaccine. The receptor source for this set is a woman aged 50 to 60 with glioma. Each CDR3 is given with its conserved first and last residue. D genes are given only for firm matches. Some rows have no size entry. The others give once, few or many, or a class for an expanded clone.

CDR3aa: CASSLYRGGEKLFF
CDR3nt: TGTGCCAGCAGCCTCTACAGGGGAGGTGAAAAACTGTTTTTT
j_gene: TRBJ1-4
d_gene: TRBD1
v_gene: TRBV9
abundance: once

CDR3aa: CASSFPQAVSYEQYF
CDR3nt: TGTGCCAGCAGCTTTCCGCAGGCCGTCTCCTACGAGCAGTACTTC
j_gene: TRBJ2-7
d_gene: .
v_gene: TRBV28
abundance: .

CDR3aa: CASNPGELFF
CDR3nt: TGTGCCAGCAACCCCGGGGAGCTGTTTTTT
j_gene: TRBJ2-2
d_gene: .
v_gene: TRBV2
abundance: .

CDR3aa: CASSLLSGLQETQYF
CDR3nt: TGCGCCAGCAGCCTTCTATCGGGACTACAAGAGACCCAGTACTTC
j_gene: TRBJ2-5
d_gene: TRBD2
v_gene: TRBV4-1
abundance: .

CDR3aa: CASSGRLAFYYEQYF
CDR3nt: TGTGCCAGCAGTGGACGACTAGCCTTTTACTACGAGCAGTACTTC
j_gene: TRBJ2-7
d_gene: TRBD2
v_gene: TRBV6-1
abundance: .

CDR3aa: CASSRGRDTEAFF
CDR3nt: TGCGCCAGCAGTAGGGGCCGGGACACTGAAGCTTTCTTT
j_gene: TRBJ1-1
d_gene: .
v_gene: TRBV5-1
abundance: once

CDR3aa: CANRLAGVSTDTQYF
CDR3nt: TGTGCCAACAGACTAGCGGGAGTCAGCACAGATACGCAGTATTTT
j_gene: TRBJ2-3
d_gene: TRBD2
v_gene: TRBV2
abundance: .

CDR3aa: CASSLQGGGQETQYF
CDR3nt: TGTGCCAGCAGTCTCCAGGGTGGGGGACAAGAGACCCAGTACTTC
j_gene: TRBJ2-5
d_gene: .
v_gene: TRBV28
abundance: .

CDR3aa: CASSPGGAENSPLHF
CDR3nt: TGTGCCAGCAGCCCCGGGGGGGCCGAGAATTCACCCCTCCACTTT
j_gene: TRBJ1-6
d_gene: .
v_gene: TRBV28
abundance: .

CDR3aa: CASSQPPGAILLEQYF
CDR3nt: TGCGCCAGCAGCCAGCCACCAGGGGCAATCCTTCTCGAGCAGTACTTC
j_gene: TRBJ2-7
d_gene: .
v_gene: TRBV4-1
abundance: .

CDR3aa: CASRISRVSSYNEQFF
CDR3nt: TGTGCCAGCAGGATTTCCAGGGTGAGCTCCTACAATGAGCAGTTCTTC
j_gene: TRBJ2-1
d_gene: .
v_gene: TRBV27
abundance: .

CDR3aa: CSVEDYWGHNEQFF
CDR3nt: TGCAGCGTTGAAGATTACTGGGGACACAATGAGCAGTTCTTC
j_gene: TRBJ2-1
d_gene: .
v_gene: TRBV29-1
abundance: .

CDR3aa: CASSRDRVHEQYF
CDR3nt: TGTGCCAGCAGCCGGGACAGGGTCCACGAGCAGTACTTC
j_gene: TRBJ2-7
d_gene: TRBD1
v_gene: TRBV6-5
abundance: .

CDR3aa: CALTAPGTYEQYF
CDR3nt: TGTGCCTTGACCGCCCCCGGGACGTACGAGCAGTACTTC
j_gene: TRBJ2-7
d_gene: .
v_gene: TRBV30
abundance: .

CDR3aa: CASSPQDRNSNQPQHF
CDR3nt: TGTGCCAGCTCACCACAGGACCGAAATAGCAATCAGCCCCAGCATTTT
j_gene: TRBJ1-5
d_gene: .
v_gene: TRBV18
abundance: once

CDR3aa: CASSPTSGRIGEQFF
CDR3nt: TGTGCCAGCAGTCCCACTAGCGGGAGGATCGGTGAGCAGTTCTTC
j_gene: TRBJ2-1
d_gene: TRBD2
v_gene: TRBV27
abundance: .

CDR3aa: CASSLASGTGEETQYF
CDR3nt: TGTGCCAGCAGCTTGGCCTCAGGGACAGGGGAGGAGACCCAGTACTTC
j_gene: TRBJ2-5
d_gene: TRBD1
v_gene: TRBV5-4
abundance: .

CDR3aa: CASSSSGTLANYGYTF
CDR3nt: TGTGCCAGCAGTTCATCCGGGACACTAGCTAACTATGGCTACACCTTC
j_gene: TRBJ1-2
d_gene: .
v_gene: TRBV7-3
abundance: .

CDR3aa: CASSPGLAGYTQYF
CDR3nt: TGTGCCAGTAGTCCAGGACTAGCGGGATATACGCAGTATTTT
j_gene: TRBJ2-3
d_gene: TRBD2
v_gene: TRBV19
abundance: .

CDR3aa: CASSPRAATNEKLFF
CDR3nt: TGTGCCAGCTCACCACGGGCAGCAACTAATGAAAAACTGTTTTTT
j_gene: TRBJ1-4
d_gene: .
v_gene: TRBV18
abundance: .

CDR3aa: CASSFLNRGEAPGQVNEKLFF
CDR3nt: TGTGCCAGCAGTTTTTTAAATAGGGGTGAAGCACCGGGACAGGTTAATGAAAAACTGTTTTTT
j_gene: TRBJ1-4
d_gene: TRBD1
v_gene: TRBV28
abundance: .

CDR3aa: CSVVSAGPSGNTIYF
CDR3nt: TGCAGCGTTGTATCGGCAGGGCCCTCTGGAAACACCATATATTTT
j_gene: TRBJ1-3
d_gene: .
v_gene: TRBV29-1
abundance: .

CDR3aa: CAISPGTSGKGDTQYF
CDR3nt: TGTGCCATCAGTCCCGGGACTAGCGGGAAGGGTGATACGCAGTATTTT
j_gene: TRBJ2-3
d_gene: TRBD2
v_gene: TRBV10-3
abundance: few

CDR3aa: CASSKTRAGQETQYF
CDR3nt: TGTGCCAGCAGCAAAACTCGGGCGGGTCAAGAGACCCAGTACTTC
j_gene: TRBJ2-5
d_gene: .
v_gene: TRBV6-1
abundance: .

CDR3aa: CASSLSRTDSQETQYF
CDR3nt: TGTGCCAGCAGCTTATCAAGGACAGACTCTCAAGAGACCCAGTACTTC
j_gene: TRBJ2-5
d_gene: .
v_gene: TRBV7-9
abundance: .

CDR3aa: CASSPPGQGWETQYF
CDR3nt: TGTGCCAGCAGTCCCCCGGGACAGGGGTGGGAGACCCAGTACTTC
j_gene: TRBJ2-5
d_gene: TRBD1
v_gene: TRBV27
abundance: .

CDR3aa: CASSPPSWGGVNGPQHF
CDR3nt: TGTGCCAGCAGTCCGCCCTCATGGGGGGGGGTGAATGGGCCCCAGCATTTT
j_gene: TRBJ1-5
d_gene: .
v_gene: TRBV28
abundance: .

CDR3aa: CASSLPAEKGDEQFF
CDR3nt: TGTGCCAGCAGTCTCCCGGCGGAGAAAGGGGATGAGCAGTTCTTC
j_gene: TRBJ2-1
d_gene: .
v_gene: TRBV6-6
abundance: once

CDR3aa: CASSLTTFSGSYEQYF
CDR3nt: TGTGCCAGCAGCTTAACGACCTTCTCGGGCTCCTACGAGCAGTACTTC
j_gene: TRBJ2-7
d_gene: .
v_gene: TRBV7-8
abundance: .

CDR3aa: CASSQGQAGEGETQYF
CDR3nt: TGTGCCAGCAGCCAAGGTCAGGCGGGAGAAGGAGAGACCCAGTACTTC
j_gene: TRBJ2-5
d_gene: TRBD2
v_gene: TRBV4-2
abundance: .

CDR3aa: CASSIVGQGGYEQYF
CDR3nt: TGTGCCAGTAGTATAGTGGGACAGGGAGGTTACGAGCAGTACTTC
j_gene: TRBJ2-7
d_gene: TRBD1
v_gene: TRBV19
abundance: .

CDR3aa: CASTNGRGIGVGANVLTF
CDR3nt: TGTGCCAGCACCAACGGACGCGGCATCGGTGTGGGGGCCAACGTCCTGACTTTC
j_gene: TRBJ2-6
d_gene: .
v_gene: TRBV7-9
abundance: .

CDR3aa: CASSYQGGNTEAFF
CDR3nt: TGCGCCAGCAGCTACCAAGGGGGGAACACTGAAGCTTTCTTT
j_gene: TRBJ1-1
d_gene: .
v_gene: TRBV5-1
abundance: once

CDR3aa: CASSPPAGVDTGELFF
CDR3nt: TGTGCCAGCAGTCCTCCCGCGGGAGTAGACACCGGGGAGCTGTTTTTT
j_gene: TRBJ2-2
d_gene: TRBD2
v_gene: TRBV27
abundance: .

CDR3aa: CASSPRGGTSNQPQHF
CDR3nt: TGTGCCAGCAGTCCTCGAGGAGGGACGTCGAATCAGCCCCAGCATTTT
j_gene: TRBJ1-5
d_gene: .
v_gene: TRBV27
abundance: .

CDR3aa: CASSFGLAGDTGELFF
CDR3nt: TGCGCCAGCAGCTTCGGACTAGCGGGAGACACCGGGGAGCTGTTTTTT
j_gene: TRBJ2-2
d_gene: TRBD2
v_gene: TRBV5-1
abundance: once

CDR3aa: CASKTQGAGNQPQHF
CDR3nt: TGTGCCAGCAAAACACAGGGGGCAGGCAATCAGCCCCAGCATTTT
j_gene: TRBJ1-5
d_gene: TRBD1
v_gene: TRBV28
abundance: .

CDR3aa: CASSVEGAKNSPLHF
CDR3nt: TGTGCCAGCAGCGTAGAGGGGGCTAAAAATTCACCCCTCCACTTT
j_gene: TRBJ1-6
d_gene: TRBD1
v_gene: TRBV5-6
abundance: .

CDR3aa: CASSPQYGDVTYEQYF
CDR3nt: TGTGCCAGCAGTCCACAATACGGGGACGTAACCTACGAGCAGTACTTC
j_gene: TRBJ2-7
d_gene: .
v_gene: TRBV27
abundance: .

CDR3aa: CASSFSGGPGNEQFF
CDR3nt: TGTGCCAGCAGCTTCTCGGGAGGGCCAGGAAATGAGCAGTTCTTC
j_gene: TRBJ2-1
d_gene: TRBD2
v_gene: TRBV5-5
abundance: .

CDR3aa: CSVGGLAGGTDTQYF
CDR3nt: TGCAGCGTTGGAGGACTAGCTGGAGGCACAGATACGCAGTATTTT
j_gene: TRBJ2-3
d_gene: TRBD2
v_gene: TRBV29-1
abundance: .

CDR3aa: CASSQDRYNEQFF
CDR3nt: TGTGCCAGCAGTCAAGACAGGTACAATGAGCAGTTCTTC
j_gene: TRBJ2-1
d_gene: .
v_gene: TRBV6-5
abundance: .

CDR3aa: CASSVGADYGYTF
CDR3nt: TGTGCCAGCAGCGTAGGGGCAGATTATGGCTACACCTTC
j_gene: TRBJ1-2
d_gene: .
v_gene: TRBV9
abundance: .

CDR3aa: CASSFTGNTEAFF
CDR3nt: TGTGCCAGCAGCTTCACAGGGAACACTGAAGCTTTCTTT
j_gene: TRBJ1-1
d_gene: .
v_gene: TRBV7-9
abundance: .

CDR3aa: CASSLHNEQFF
CDR3nt: TGTGCCAGTAGTCTCCACAATGAGCAGTTCTTC
j_gene: TRBJ2-1
d_gene: .
v_gene: TRBV19
abundance: .

CDR3aa: CASSLAIGANGYTF
CDR3nt: TGTGCCAGCAGCTTGGCCATAGGGGCGAATGGCTACACCTTC
j_gene: TRBJ1-2
d_gene: .
v_gene: TRBV5-6
abundance: once

CDR3aa: CASSLDRGGETQYF
CDR3nt: TGCGCCAGCAGCCTTGACAGGGGAGGTGAGACCCAGTACTTC
j_gene: TRBJ2-5
d_gene: TRBD1
v_gene: TRBV5-1
abundance: once

CDR3aa: CASSTHRGGQPQHF
CDR3nt: TGTGCCAGCAGTACCCACAGGGGGGGTCAGCCCCAGCATTTT
j_gene: TRBJ1-5
d_gene: TRBD1
v_gene: TRBV28
abundance: .

CDR3aa: CATRGAQETQYF
CDR3nt: TGCGCCACAAGGGGTGCCCAAGAGACCCAGTACTTC
j_gene: TRBJ2-5
d_gene: .
v_gene: TRBV10-2
abundance: .

CDR3aa: CASSSGAGLAGVNNEQFF
CDR3nt: TGTGCCAGCAGCTCAGGGGCAGGACTAGCGGGAGTAAACAATGAGCAGTTCTTC
j_gene: TRBJ2-1
d_gene: TRBD2
v_gene: TRBV5-4
abundance: .

CDR3aa: CASSRFNQPQHF
CDR3nt: TGTGCCAGCAGCCGCTTTAATCAGCCCCAGCATTTT
j_gene: TRBJ1-5
d_gene: .
v_gene: TRBV6-1
abundance: .

CDR3aa: CASSYRLNEKLFF
CDR3nt: TGTGCCAGCAGTTACAGGCTTAATGAAAAACTGTTTTTT
j_gene: TRBJ1-4
d_gene: .
v_gene: TRBV6-6
abundance: .

CDR3aa: CASSVAWDSDYEQYF
CDR3nt: TGTGCCAGCAGCGTTGCTTGGGACTCAGACTACGAGCAGTACTTC
j_gene: TRBJ2-7
d_gene: .
v_gene: TRBV7-9
abundance: once

CDR3aa: CASSRPLQGGQYF
CDR3nt: TGTGCCAGCAGCCGCCCCCTACAGGGGGGGCAGTACTTC
j_gene: TRBJ2-7
d_gene: TRBD1
v_gene: TRBV5-6
abundance: .

CDR3aa: CASRGQIRGEAFF
CDR3nt: TGTGCCAGCAGGGGACAGATAAGGGGTGAAGCTTTCTTT
j_gene: TRBJ1-1
d_gene: TRBD1
v_gene: TRBV2
abundance: .